The 30 T cell receptor beta chains given below trace back to one sample, sequenced in a study of blood T cell repertoires in COVID-19. The repertoire was sequenced with immunoSEQ multiplex PCR; TCRdb's copy has only in-frame clones and lacks some. The data show about 150,000 clones, with around 80% seen just once and under 9.5% held by the top ten. Sequencing was carried out using PBMCs or T cells enriched from blood (not recorded which). The receptors originated from a man aged 50 or older who had recovered from COVID-19.

The chain has TRBV2 and TRBJ1-2; 10 bases line up with TRBD1. The V segment lost 6 bases and the J segment 8 bases; nucleotides outside the gene matches: 9. Germline assignment: CDR1 SNHLY and CDR2 FYNNEI. This CDR3 comprises 14 residues. The DNA for the CDR3 is TGTGCCAGCAGGGGACAGGGGCAAGGAGGAGGCTACACCTTC. It specifies CASRGQGQGGGYTF.

This chain uses TRBV9 with TRBJ1-2; D possibly corresponds to TRBD1 (6 bases). V lost 2 bases and J 7 bases, leaving 18 bases between the germline ends. The CDR3 contains 15 residues. The V gene's germline CDR1 is SGDLS and CDR2 YYNGEE. This chain's CDR3 is CASSVQQGSVGGYTF. DNA of the CDR3: TGTGCCAGCAGCGTTCAACAGGGTAGCGTGGGTGGCTACACCTTC. The full variable domain, completed using reference TRBV9 and TRBJ1-2, is DSGVTQTPKHLITATGQRVTLRCSPRSGDLSVYWYQQSLDQGLQFLIQYYNGEERAKGNILERFSAQQFPDLHSELNLSSLELGDSALYFCASSVQQGSVGGYTFGSGTRLTVV.

The gene calls are TRBV5-5 and TRBJ2-7, with TRBD1 identical over 7 bases. V dropped 2 bases and J dropped 2; count of bases not matched to a gene: 1. The CDR3 spans 13 residues. Germline loops: CDR1 SGHKS, CDR2 YYEKEE (reference sequence). CDR3 protein: CASSFQGAYEQYF. CDR3 bases: TGTGCCAGCAGCTTCCAGGGGGCCTACGAGCAGTACTTC.

The rearrangement uses TRBV2 and TRBJ1-2, with D perhaps matching TRBD1 (5 bases). This CDR3 is 15 amino acids long. V gave up 6 bases and J gave up 8 bases, with 22 bases separating them. In germline, CDR1 is SNHLY, CDR2 FYNNEI. CDR3 region: CASRPQGGRIGGYTF. CDR3 coding DNA: TGTGCCAGCAGGCCTCAGGGAGGGCGTATTGGGGGCTACACCTTC.

The J gene is TRBJ1-3, the V gene TRBV7-8; TRBD1 matches 8 bases. Germline CDR1 is SGHVS and CDR2 is FQNEAQ. V lost 5 bases to trimming and J lost 0 bases; unmatched junction nucleotides: 6. The CDR3 runs to 16 residues. This CDR3 is CASSVGQGFSGNTIYF. CDR3 in DNA: TGTGCCAGCAGCGTCGGACAGGGTTTCTCTGGAAACACCATATATTTT.

This chain uses TRBV4-2 with TRBJ2-3; D is possibly TRBD2 (5 bases). This CDR3 region has 15 residues. Per the germline V gene, CDR1 is LGHNA and CDR2 is YNFKEQ. Trimming took 1 base from V and 0 from J, leaving 8 bases between them. The CDR3 nucleotides read TGTGCCAGCAGCCAAGGCCGGGATAGCACAGATACGCAGTATTTT. Encoded protein: CASSQGRDSTDTQYF.

This chain links TRBV7-8 with TRBJ2-5; D may be TRBD2 (7 bases). V was cut by 0 bases and J by 5 bases, with 19 bases left in between. CDR3 size: 17 residues. The germline gives CDR1 SGHVS, CDR2 FQNEAQ. The CDR3 coding sequence is TGTGCCAGCAGCTTAGCGGGGGGGCCTGGGATAGGGGAGACCCAGTACTTC. It codes for CASSLAGGPGIGETQYF.

This clone was seen more than once but under ten times. The rearrangement uses TRBV10-3 and TRBJ1-3, with unresolved D. Germline V gene data show CDR1 as ENHRY and CDR2 as SYGVKD. This CDR3 is 14 amino acids long. Deletions cut 3 bases from V and 1 base from J, with 7 bases between. The CDR3 DNA reads as TGTGCCATCAGTGAACTCAGGTCTGGAAACACCATATATTTT. This gives the protein CAISELRSGNTIYF.

The V call is TRBV5-1, the J call TRBJ2-7; TRBD1 might be the D (6 bases). The V end was cut by 4 bases, the J end by 2 bases, with 13 bases between. Germline V gives CDR1 SGHRS, CDR2 YFSETQ. The CDR3 length is 14 residues. In nucleotides, the CDR3 is TGCGCCAGCAGCCCGGGGACAAACGCCTACGAGCAGTACTTC. This codes for CASSPGTNAYEQYF. Full variable domain (outside the CDR3, taken from reference TRBV5-1 and TRBJ2-7): KAGVTQTPRYLIKTRGQQVTLSCSPISGHRSVSWYQQTPGQGLQFLFEYFSETQRNKGNFPGRFSGRQFSNSRSEMNVSTLELGDSALYLCASSPGTNAYEQYFGPGTRLTVT.

The chain is built from TRBV3-1 (or the pseudogene TRBV3-2) and TRBJ1-4; possibly TRBD1 for D (6 bases). The CDR3 totals 15 residues. Germline assignment: CDR1 LGHDT and CDR2 YNNKEL (reference sequence). V was cut by 5 bases and J by 7 bases, with 17 bases left in between. CDR3 sequence reads: CASSSSGTRGEKLFF. The CDR3, as DNA: TGTGCCAGCAGCTCTTCCGGGACACGGGGTGAAAAACTGTTTTTT.

The J gene is TRBJ1-3, the V gene TRBV19; 7 bases match TRBD1. The V gene's germline CDR1 is LNHDA and CDR2 SQIVND (reference sequence). With V trimmed by 6 bases and J by 0 bases, 11 bases remained unmatched. This CDR3 is built from 17 residues. Written as DNA, the CDR3 is TGTGCCAGTAGACTACAAGGGACAGATCTCTCTGGAAACACCATATATTTT. This translates into CASRLQGTDLSGNTIYF.

The rearrangement joins TRBV19 to TRBJ1-2; perhaps TRBD1 as D (6 bases). The CDR3 totals 13 residues. The V gene's germline CDR1 is LNHDA and CDR2 SQIVND (reference sequence). Trimming took 8 bases from V and 4 from J, leaving 14 bases between them. The CDR3 reads CASLDRLSYGYTF. The CDR3 coding sequence is TGTGCCAGTCTAGACAGGCTTTCCTATGGCTACACCTTC.

The gene calls are TRBV2 and TRBJ2-7; TRBD2 matches 10 bases. This CDR3 has 14 residues. From germline, CDR1 is SNHLY and CDR2 FYNNEI. The junction had 6 bases not matched to a gene; V was cut back by 7 bases and J by 3 bases. The CDR3 here is CASNLAGVDYEQYF. CDR3 nucleotides: TGTGCCAGCAACCTAGCGGGGGTTGACTACGAGCAGTACTTC.

The rearrangement joins TRBV25-1 to TRBJ2-2; D not certain. The CDR3 length is 14 residues. V lost 4 bases and J 1 base, leaving 7 bases between the germline ends. CDR1 and CDR2 (germline): MGHDK, SYGVNS. CDR3 nucleotide sequence: TGTGCCAGCAGTGGGCAGATGAACACCGGGGAGCTGTTTTTT. This codes for CASSGQMNTGELFF.

The rearrangement links TRBV5-1 to TRBJ1-2; D call uncertain. The V and J ends lost 2 bases and 4 bases respectively, with 9 bases between them. The germline CDR1 and CDR2 sequences are SGHRS and YFSETQ. The CDR3 length is 13 residues. CDR3 nucleotides: TGCGCCAGCAGCTTAGCACAGTTCTATGGCTACACCTTC. Encoded protein: CASSLAQFYGYTF.

The chain uses TRBV5-4 and TRBJ1-2; 9 positions match TRBD1. This CDR3 has 16 amino acids. J lost 7 bases, V lost 2 bases, and 12 bases had no gene match. CDR1 and CDR2 (germline): SGHNT, YYREEE (reference sequence). The CDR3 bases are TGTGCCAGCAGCTTTTTCCCGGGACAGGGTTCGGGTGGCTACACCTTC. Amino acid sequence: CASSFFPGQGSGGYTF.

The chain has TRBV30 and TRBJ1-2; 7 bases line up with TRBD1. V dropped 2 bases and J dropped 4; count of bases not matched to a gene: 4. The germline V gene encodes CDR1 GTSNPN and CDR2 SVGIG (reference sequence). CDR3 size: 13 residues. CDR3 in DNA: TGTGCCTGGAGTCCCGGGACAGTCTATGGCTACACCTTC. Translating it yields CAWSPGTVYGYTF.

This rearrangement joins TRBV21-1 to TRBJ2-1; no DNA check was done on the table's D call, TRBD1. TRBV21-1 is deemed a pseudogene. The CDR3 totals 16 residues. The CDR3 DNA sequence: TGTGCCAGCAGCGCACATCGGGACAGGGCATACAATGAGCAGTTCTTC. Encoded protein: CASSAHRDRAYNEQFF.

This clone has just a few counts. This chain links TRBV3-1 (or the pseudogene TRBV3-2) with TRBJ1-1; D ambiguous. V was cut by 5 bases and J by 7 bases, with 11 bases left in between. The CDR3 totals 12 residues. The germline V gene has CDR1 LGHDT and CDR2 YNNKEL (reference sequence). DNA for the CDR3: TGTGCCAGCAGCAAAGGTATCCGTGAAGCTTTCTTT. Its translation is CASSKGIREAFF.

The CDR3 region has the DNA TGTGCCAGTAGGCGGGGAGACCAGCCCCAGCATTTT. This gives the protein CASRRGDQPQHF. This rearrangement joins TRBV19 to TRBJ1-5; D is uncertain. Germline V gene data show CDR1 as LNHDA and CDR2 as SQIVND (reference sequence). This CDR3 has 12 residues. V was shortened by 6 bases and J by 7 bases, with 10 bases between the two germline ends.

V gene TRBV4-3 combines with J gene TRBJ2-2, with D possibly being TRBD1 (6 bases). Trimming removed 2 bases at V and 0 bases at J, with 10 bases between. The CDR3 is made up of 16 amino acids. Germline V gene sequence: CDR1 LGHNA, CDR2 YSLEER. CDR3 region: CASSQNRAPNTGELFF. The CDR3 DNA is TGCGCCAGCAGCCAAAACAGGGCCCCGAACACCGGGGAGCTGTTTTTT.

This clone has a handful of counts. The J gene is TRBJ1-2, the V gene TRBV2, with D possibly matching TRBD1 (5 bases). This CDR3 is 14 amino acids long. CDR1 SNHLY and CDR2 FYNNEI come from the germline V gene. V was trimmed by 4 bases and J by 7 bases, leaving 16 bases between them. Here the CDR3 DNA reads TGTGCCAGCAGTGGAAACCGGGTTGGGGCTGGCTACACCTTC. It yields the protein CASSGNRVGAGYTF.

The chain links TRBV7-9 to TRBJ2-7, with TRBD1 as a possible D gene (6 bases). In germline, CDR1 is SEHNR, CDR2 FQNEAQ (reference sequence). V was pared by 4 bases and J by 2 bases, with 12 bases between. The CDR3 length is 14 residues. The CDR3 spells CASSSTGSPYEQYF. DNA of the CDR3: TGTGCCAGCAGCTCGACAGGTTCCCCCTACGAGCAGTACTTC.

J is TRBJ1-6 and V is TRBV5-6; D is ambiguous. The CDR3 runs to 16 residues. Germline values: CDR1 SGHDT, CDR2 YYEEEE. V was pared by 6 bases and J by 6 bases, with 19 bases between. In DNA form, the CDR3 reads TGTGCCAGCAATGCTGTGCGGGGTGATTTTAATTCACCCCTCCACTTT. Its translation: CASNAVRGDFNSPLHF.

V and J are TRBV5-1 and TRBJ2-6, with D possibly TRBD1 on 6 matching bases. V gave up 0 bases and J gave up 2 bases, with 12 bases separating them. The germline V gene encodes CDR1 SGHRS and CDR2 YFSETQ. The CDR3 spans 17 residues. CDR3 nucleotide sequence: TGCGCCAGCAGCTTGGACAGGGTACTAACTGGGGCCAACGTCCTGACTTTC. Residues: CASSLDRVLTGANVLTF.

The genes are TRBV16 and TRBJ1-5; 7 nucleotides align to TRBD1. This CDR3 comprises 14 residues. Trimming removed 4 bases from V and 7 bases from J; junction bases left unmatched: 7. The germline V gene encodes CDR1 KGHSY and CDR2 FQNENV. CDR3 nucleotide sequence: TGTGCCAGCAGCCCTGACAGGGTAGGGCAGCCCCAGCATTTT. It codes for CASSPDRVGQPQHF.

This sequence joins TRBV2 and TRBJ2-1; D possibly corresponds to TRBD1 (6 bases). CDR1 and CDR2 (germline): SNHLY, FYNNEI. There are 14 residues in the CDR3. Trimming cost V 7 bases and J 0 bases, with 10 bases left between them. CDR3 loop: CASTYRASYNEQFF. The CDR3, as DNA: TGTGCCAGCACCTACAGGGCCTCCTACAATGAGCAGTTCTTC.

The CDR3 region is CASSLYDRVTEAFF. The CDR3 DNA reads as TGCGCCAGCAGCCTCTACGACAGAGTAACTGAAGCTTTCTTT. The chain carries TRBV5-1 and TRBJ1-1, with D perhaps TRBD1 (5 bases). Per the germline V gene, CDR1 is SGHRS and CDR2 is YFSETQ. The CDR3 runs 14 residues. The V gene lost 4 bases and the J gene lost 5 bases, with 15 bases spanning the gap.

The genes are TRBV4-3 and TRBJ1-2; tentatively, D is TRBD1 (6 bases). Germline V CDR1 and CDR2: LGHNA, YSLEER. V was cut by 0 bases and J by 8 bases, with 10 bases left in between. The CDR3 contains 13 residues. CDR3 coding DNA: TGCGCCAGCAGCCAAGATCGGGGGGGCGGCTACACCTTC. Protein sequence: CASSQDRGGGYTF.

The chain couples TRBV25-1 to TRBJ2-4; D is uncertain. The germline V gene has CDR1 MGHDK and CDR2 SYGVNS. V was shortened by 1 base and J by 0 bases, with 7 bases between the two germline ends. This CDR3 has 15 amino acids. This CDR3 is CASSESQVAKNIQYF. The CDR3 nucleotides are TGTGCCAGCAGTGAATCCCAGGTAGCCAAAAACATTCAGTACTTC.